This TCR beta chain was captured by sequencing in a study of persistence of HIV-infected CD4 T cells. Study background: Up to about 200 mL blood was drawn at multiple time points; a couple of donors had single-time leukapheresis.

Sequencing used immunoSEQ version 4 in survey mode. Only in-frame clones appear in the TCRdb table, and some are missing; sequencing was by immunoSEQ multiplex PCR. The table records 15,000 to 20,000 clones, about 61% of them present only once. This clone ranks as medium-sized. What it binds is unknown. Distinct nucleotide sequences in the sample also encode this CDR3. Stimulation used about 9.2 ug/mL lysate from CMV-infected fibroblasts. Sorting selected CD4+ T cells upregulating both CD40 ligand and CD69. Trimming left V 2 bases short and J 0 bases short, with 11 bases between. Germline values: CDR1 SGHTA, CDR2 FQGNSA. The CDR3 is 16 residues long. Findings and caveats of the study: Antigen-responding cells were enriched for degenerate expanded CDR3beta sequences.

The chain links TRBV7-2 to TRBJ1-3, with TRBD1 as a possible D gene (5 bases). The material was CD4+ T cells sorted from PBMCs after 18-hour stimulation, obtained from a patient who received antiretroviral therapy. The receptor comes from an adult woman with HIV who was CMV-seropositive. The CDR3 region is CASSLTGGNSGNTIYF. CDR3 DNA: TGTGCCAGCAGCTTAACAGGAGGCAACTCTGGAAACACCATATATTTT. Full variable domain (remainder filled in from reference TRBV7-2 and TRBJ1-3): GAGVSQSPSNKVTEKGKDVELRCDPISGHTALYWYRQSLGQGLEFLIYFQGNSAPDKSGLPSDRFSAERTGGSVSTLTIQRTQQEDSAVYLCASSLTGGNSGNTIYFGEGSWLTVV.